These 2 T cell receptor beta chains originate from one sample sequenced in a study of post-analysis software for immune sequencing data. General observations from the study: Patients used five TRBV segments, including TRBV5-6, TRBV5-1 and TRBV20-1, more often than controls.

Their cognate antigens are unknown. Unique molecular identifiers tagged the TCR beta cDNA libraries. One entry per CDR3 protein results from TCRdb running MiXCR on the PCR reads. This sample has about 800,000 distinct CDR3 sequences; approximately 30% occur once, and the top ten carry roughly 0.54%. The sequenced material came from blood. These receptors originate from a girl between 10 and 17 years old with multiple sclerosis.

The chain employs TRBV7-2 and TRBJ2-7, with D possibly being TRBD2 (6 bases). The better agreement between TRBJ2-5 and the DNA end casts doubt on the J call. The CDR3 totals 14 residues. Germline values: CDR1 SGHTA, CDR2 FQGNSA. The CDR3 loop is CASSLVAGRETQYF. CDR3 coding DNA: TGTGCCAGCAGCTTAGTTGCGGGGCGAGAGACCCAGTACTTC.

The rearrangement links TRBV5-5 to TRBJ1-5, with D possibly being TRBD1 (5 bases). Per germline, CDR1 SGHKS and CDR2 YYEKEE (reference sequence). CDR3 length equals 12 residues. Trimming removed 2 bases at V and 6 bases at J, with 6 bases between. This chain's CDR3 is CASSFRGQPQHF. In DNA form, the CDR3 reads TGTGCCAGCAGCTTTAGGGGTCAGCCCCAGCATTTT.